This T cell receptor beta chain was observed in a study of blood T cells in healthy people across ages. Study findings and constraints: Strong correlation existed between TCR beta diversity and naive T cell percentage.

Looked up from germline, CDR1 is MNHNY and CDR2 is SVGAGI (reference sequence). Germline trimming cut 8 bases from V and 6 bases from J; bases unmatched to any gene: 3. The CDR3 has 13 residues. Only a few counts were recorded for this clonotype. The antigen is undetermined. The use of a sample-barcoded 5' primer and a J-beta primer mix characterized a second PCR of roughly 6 to 11 cycles. Every individual sample yielded 2.5 million or more paired-end reads (each containing CDR3). From the 5' RACE reads, TCRdb called clonotypes with MiXCR, one entry per CDR3 protein. Among roughly 1.7 million distinct CDR3 sequences listed, roughly 32% were seen once. Drawing of peripheral blood yielded roughly 9.3 milliliters from each donor. Total RNA was isolated from each sample in quantities of at least 5.5 micrograms.

The sample consisted of blood. The receptor was isolated from a woman in her 30s in good health. The chain is built from TRBV6-6 and TRBJ2-1; 11 bases are a match to TRBD2. The CDR3 DNA is TGTGCCAGCCTTAGCGGGGGGGGCAATGAGCAGTTCTTC. This codes for CASLSGGGNEQFF.